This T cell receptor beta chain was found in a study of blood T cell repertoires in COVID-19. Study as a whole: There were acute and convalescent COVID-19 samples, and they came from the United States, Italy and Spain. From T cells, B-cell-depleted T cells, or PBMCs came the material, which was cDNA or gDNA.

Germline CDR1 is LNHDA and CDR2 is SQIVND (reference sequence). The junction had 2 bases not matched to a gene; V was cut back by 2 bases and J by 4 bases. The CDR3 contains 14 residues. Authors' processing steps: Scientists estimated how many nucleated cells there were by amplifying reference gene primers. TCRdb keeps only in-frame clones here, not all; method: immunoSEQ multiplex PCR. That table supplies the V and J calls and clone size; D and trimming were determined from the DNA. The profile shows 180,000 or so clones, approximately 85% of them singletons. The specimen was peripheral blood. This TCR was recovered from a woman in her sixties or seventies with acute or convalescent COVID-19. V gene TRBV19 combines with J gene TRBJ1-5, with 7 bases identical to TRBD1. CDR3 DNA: TGTGCCAGTAGTATAAACAGGGGTAATCAGCCCCAGCATTTT. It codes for CASSINRGNQPQHF.